Detailed here is one T cell receptor (beta chain). Its antigen is not yet known. No much larger clone exists at a distance of one base, and base qualities are not known. The data stem from a study of blood T cell repertoires in COVID-19 (dated by TCRdb to 2018 to 2021). The study in broad terms: The collaborator samples originated in the United States, Italy and Spain and spanned the acute and convalescent phases of COVID-19. The prospective study material was composed of cDNA or gDNA derived from T cells, B-cell-depleted T cells, or PBMCs. Subjects who had been exposed to COVID-19, were actively infected with it, or had recovered from it provided the deeply sampled blood TCRbeta repertoires that made up the dataset. The repertoires were released in a freely available public database meant as a resource for research on the immune response to SARS-CoV-2. The samples were drawn from two sources: the first 160 participants of the ongoing ImmuneRACE study, and 950 to 1,500 subjects contributed by 6 global collaborators. Sample metadata almost always included a de-identified subject ID, COVID-19 status, age in years and sex. Where HLA class I and class II types were available, the types were taken from metadata supplied by the sample provider, not from assay-based typing. Results the study describes overall, beyond this receptor: The amount of clinical and demographic metadata varied by source and participant and was provided uncurated.

The immunoSEQ Assay, a bias-controlled multiplex PCR, was used to amplify TCRbeta CDR3 regions from genomic DNA. The paper's processing steps were these. The number of nucleated cells in each sample was estimated from the amplification of reference gene primers within the assay. To quantify the absolute abundance of each unique TCRbeta CDR3 rearrangement, sequence reads were collapsed and filtered. For each sample, productive Simpson clonality was calculated by taking the square root of Simpson's diversity index across productive rearrangements. Held by TCRdb, this immuneACCESS table contains in-frame sequences only and omits some clones. Under half of the omission traces to an unresolved V gene where checked; the cause of the rest is unknown. V and J calls and clone size come straight from that table; D and trimming were deduced from the DNA. This sample lists about 200,000 clones; 86% were detected once. The ten largest clones take up about 2.2% of the sample.

The germline V gene gives CDR1 as MNHEY and CDR2 as SVGAGI. V trim: 0 bases; J trim: 2 bases; unmatched bases: 5. From the cysteine up to the phenylalanine, the CDR3 has a length of 16 residues. The entry retains the CDR3 DNA only, 48 bases that are in frame from base 1. Each collaborating institution followed its own protocols to collect whole blood in K2EDTA tubes. For TCRbeta analysis, collaborators shipped samples in one of three forms: frozen whole blood, isolated PBMCs, or DNA extracted from either of those sample types. Sequenced: peripheral blood. This receptor was identified in a woman aged 50 to 60 with acute or convalescent COVID-19. This chain is built from TRBV6-5 and TRBJ1-2; 8 junctional bases match TRBD1. The DNA is TGTGCCAGCAGTTACTCCCGGACAGGGCCCAACTATGGCTACACCTTC. It translates to CASSYSRTGPNYGYTF.